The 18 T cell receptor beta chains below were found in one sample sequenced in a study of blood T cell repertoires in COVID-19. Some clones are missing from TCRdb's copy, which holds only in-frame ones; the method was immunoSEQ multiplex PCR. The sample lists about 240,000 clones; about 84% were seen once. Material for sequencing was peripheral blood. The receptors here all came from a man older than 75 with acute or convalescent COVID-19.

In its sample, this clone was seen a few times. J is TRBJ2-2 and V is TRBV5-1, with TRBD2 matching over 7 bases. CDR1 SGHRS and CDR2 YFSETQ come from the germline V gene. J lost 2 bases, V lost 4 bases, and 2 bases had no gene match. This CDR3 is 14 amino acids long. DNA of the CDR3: TGCGCCAGCAGCGGACTAGTCAACACCGGGGAGCTGTTTTTT. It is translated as CASSGLVNTGELFF.

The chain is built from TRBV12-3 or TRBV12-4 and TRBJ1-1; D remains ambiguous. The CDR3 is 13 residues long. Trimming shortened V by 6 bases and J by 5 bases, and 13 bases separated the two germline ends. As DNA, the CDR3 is TGTGCCAGCAGGACGCGCCCGAGGACTGAAGCTTTCTTT. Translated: CASRTRPRTEAFF.

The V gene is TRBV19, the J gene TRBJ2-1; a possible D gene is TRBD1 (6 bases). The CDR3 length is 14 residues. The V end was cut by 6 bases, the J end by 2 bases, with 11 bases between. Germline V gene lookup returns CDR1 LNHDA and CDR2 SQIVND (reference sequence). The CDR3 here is CASSPTGTYNEQFF. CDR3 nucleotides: TGTGCCAGTAGCCCGACAGGAACCTACAATGAGCAGTTCTTC.

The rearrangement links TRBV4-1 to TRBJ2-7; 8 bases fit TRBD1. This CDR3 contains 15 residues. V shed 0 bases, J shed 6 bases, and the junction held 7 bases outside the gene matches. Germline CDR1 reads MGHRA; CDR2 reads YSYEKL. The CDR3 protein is CASSQEGTGLGEQYF. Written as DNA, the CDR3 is TGCGCCAGCAGCCAAGAGGGGACAGGCCTGGGCGAGCAGTACTTC.

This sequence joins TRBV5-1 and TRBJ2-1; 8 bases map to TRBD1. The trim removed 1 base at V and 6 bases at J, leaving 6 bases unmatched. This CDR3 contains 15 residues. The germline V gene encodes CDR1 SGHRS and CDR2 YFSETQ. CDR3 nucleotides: TGCGCCAGCAGCTTGTTCCAGGGGGCGGGCAATGAGCAGTTCTTC. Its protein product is CASSLFQGAGNEQFF.

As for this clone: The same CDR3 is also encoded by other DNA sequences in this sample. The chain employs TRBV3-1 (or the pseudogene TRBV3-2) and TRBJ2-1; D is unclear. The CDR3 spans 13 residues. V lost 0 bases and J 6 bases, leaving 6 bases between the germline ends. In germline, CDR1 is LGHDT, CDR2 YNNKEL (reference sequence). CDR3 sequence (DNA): TGTGCCAGCAGCCAAGATCTTCGCAATGAGCAGTTCTTC. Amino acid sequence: CASSQDLRNEQFF.

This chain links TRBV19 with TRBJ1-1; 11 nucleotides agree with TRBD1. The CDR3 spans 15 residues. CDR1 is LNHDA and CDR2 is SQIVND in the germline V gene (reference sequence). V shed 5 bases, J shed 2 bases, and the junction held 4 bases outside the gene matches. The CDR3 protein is CASSPWTGGNTEAFF. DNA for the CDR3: TGTGCCAGTAGTCCGTGGACAGGGGGCAACACTGAAGCTTTCTTT.

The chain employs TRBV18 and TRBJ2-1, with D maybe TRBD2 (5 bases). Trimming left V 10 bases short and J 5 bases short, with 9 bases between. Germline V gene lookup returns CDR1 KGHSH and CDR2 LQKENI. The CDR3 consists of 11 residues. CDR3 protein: CATGMDNEQFF. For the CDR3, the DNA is TGTGCCACCGGGATGGACAATGAGCAGTTCTTC.

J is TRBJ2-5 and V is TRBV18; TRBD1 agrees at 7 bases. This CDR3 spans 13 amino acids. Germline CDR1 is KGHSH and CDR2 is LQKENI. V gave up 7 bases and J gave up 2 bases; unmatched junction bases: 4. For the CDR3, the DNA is TGTGCCAGCTACCGGGACAGACAAGAGACCCAGTACTTC. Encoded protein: CASYRDRQETQYF.

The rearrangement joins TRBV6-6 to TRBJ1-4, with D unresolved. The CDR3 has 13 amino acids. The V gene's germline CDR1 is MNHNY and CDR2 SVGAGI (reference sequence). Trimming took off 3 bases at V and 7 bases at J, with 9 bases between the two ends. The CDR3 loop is CASSYTPGEKLFF. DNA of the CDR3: TGTGCCAGCAGTTATACCCCCGGTGAAAAACTGTTTTTT.

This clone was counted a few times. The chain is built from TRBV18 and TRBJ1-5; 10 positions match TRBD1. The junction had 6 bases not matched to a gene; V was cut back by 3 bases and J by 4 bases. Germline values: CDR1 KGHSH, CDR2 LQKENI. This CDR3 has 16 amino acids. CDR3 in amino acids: CASSPPGTGVNQPQHF. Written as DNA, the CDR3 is TGTGCCAGCTCACCGCCCGGGACAGGGGTAAATCAGCCCCAGCATTTT.

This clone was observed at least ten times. CDR3 sequence (DNA): TGTGCCAGCAGTGAGGTCATGGGGCAGGGGCGTACCCAGCATTTT. The encoded protein is CASSEVMGQGRTQHF. The chain combines TRBV6-1 with TRBJ1-5, with D possibly being TRBD1 (6 bases). V lost 3 bases to trimming and J lost 11 bases, with 20 bases between them. Germline V CDR1 and CDR2: MNHNS, SASEGT. This CDR3 is 15 amino acids long.

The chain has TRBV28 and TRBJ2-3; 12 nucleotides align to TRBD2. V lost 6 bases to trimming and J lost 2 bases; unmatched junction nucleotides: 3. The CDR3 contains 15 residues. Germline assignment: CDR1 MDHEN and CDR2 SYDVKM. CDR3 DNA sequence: TGTGCCAGCAGCCGGACTAGCGGGACCACAGATACGCAGTATTTT. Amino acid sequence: CASSRTSGTTDTQYF.

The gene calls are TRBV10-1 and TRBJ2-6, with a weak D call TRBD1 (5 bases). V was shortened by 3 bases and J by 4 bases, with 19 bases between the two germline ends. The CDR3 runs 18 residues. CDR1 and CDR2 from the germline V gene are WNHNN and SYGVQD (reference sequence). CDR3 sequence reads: CASSDTSGFSSGANVLTF. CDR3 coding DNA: TGCGCCAGCAGTGATACATCAGGGTTTTCGTCCGGGGCCAACGTCCTGACTTTC.

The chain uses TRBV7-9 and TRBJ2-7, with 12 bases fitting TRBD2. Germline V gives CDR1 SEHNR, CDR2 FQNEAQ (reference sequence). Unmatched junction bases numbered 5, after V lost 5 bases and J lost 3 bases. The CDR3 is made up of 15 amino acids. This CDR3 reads CASSPGLAGYYEQYF. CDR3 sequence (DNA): TGTGCCAGCAGCCCGGGACTAGCGGGTTACTACGAGCAGTACTTC.

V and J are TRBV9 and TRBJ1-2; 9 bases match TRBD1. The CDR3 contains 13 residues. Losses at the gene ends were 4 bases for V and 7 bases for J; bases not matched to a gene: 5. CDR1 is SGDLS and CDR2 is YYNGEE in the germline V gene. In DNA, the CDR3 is TGTGCCAGCAGCTCCGGACAGGGGATTGGCTACACCTTC. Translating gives CASSSGQGIGYTF.

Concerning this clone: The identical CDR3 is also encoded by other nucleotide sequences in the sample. The CDR3 is CASSLRNEQFF. The DNA for the CDR3 is TGTGCCAGCAGTTTGAGGAATGAGCAGTTCTTC. J is TRBJ2-1 and V is TRBV28; D remains ambiguous. The V and J ends lost 3 bases and 7 bases respectively, with 4 bases between them. This CDR3 is 11 amino acids long. Germline-derived CDR1 and CDR2 are MDHEN and SYDVKM.

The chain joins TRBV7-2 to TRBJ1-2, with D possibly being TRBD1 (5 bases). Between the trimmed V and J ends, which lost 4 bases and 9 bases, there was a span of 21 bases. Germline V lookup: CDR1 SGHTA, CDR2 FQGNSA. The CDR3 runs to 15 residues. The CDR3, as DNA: TGTGCCAGCAGCTCGACGCCGGTGACAGCTTCCCGCTACACCTTC. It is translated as CASSSTPVTASRYTF.